The 22 T cell receptor beta chains reported below all come from one sample, sequenced in a study of blood T cell repertoires in COVID-19. TCRdb's table, derived via immunoSEQ multiplex PCR, lists solely in-frame clones and lacks some. The table records around 300,000 clones, over 75% of them present only once. Sequenced sample: peripheral blood. The receptors were sampled from a woman aged 70-85 years with acute or convalescent COVID-19.

The genes are TRBV10-3 and TRBJ2-5; D may be TRBD2 (6 bases). CDR1 and CDR2 (germline): ENHRY, SYGVKD. The CDR3 extends over 13 amino acids. V was clipped by 3 bases and J by 3 bases, with 8 bases between them. CDR3 sequence reads: CAISDPGEETQYF. DNA of the CDR3: TGTGCCATCAGTGATCCGGGGGAAGAGACCCAGTACTTC.

This clone has just one count. The rearrangement links TRBV19 to TRBJ1-2, with 7 positions matching TRBD1. Germline V gene data show CDR1 as LNHDA and CDR2 as SQIVND (reference sequence). With V trimmed by 5 bases and J by 4 bases, 4 bases remained unmatched. This CDR3 spans 13 amino acids. The CDR3 DNA reads as TGTGCCAGTAGTGCCGGGACAGTCTATGGCTACACCTTC. This codes for CASSAGTVYGYTF. The entire variable domain, with the rest obtained from reference TRBV19 and TRBJ1-2, is as follows: DGGITQSPKYLFRKEGQNVTLSCEQNLNHDAMYWYRQDPGQGLRLIYYSQIVNDFQKGDIAEGYSVSREKKESFPLTVTSAQKNPTAFYLCASSAGTVYGYTFGSGTRLTVV.

The chain is built from TRBV7-2 and TRBJ1-2; 8 nucleotides agree with TRBD1. Germline CDR1 reads SGHTA; CDR2 reads FQGNSA. CDR3 size: 15 residues. J was trimmed by 4 bases and V by 3 bases; bases with no gene match: 7. DNA of the CDR3: TGTGCCAGCAGCTTGGCAGGGGGCGGGATCTATGGCTACACCTTC. Residues: CASSLAGGGIYGYTF.

The J gene is TRBJ1-6, the V gene TRBV15; D might be TRBD1 (5 bases). V shed 3 bases and J shed 9 bases, with 18 bases lying between them. CDR1 LNHNV and CDR2 YYDKDF come from the germline V gene (reference sequence). This CDR3 comprises 16 residues. The CDR3 nucleotides are TGTGCCACCAGCAGGGAACCGGGACTCGCCCCTTCACCCCTCCACTTT. Translation: CATSREPGLAPSPLHF. Complete variable domain (other parts from reference TRBV15 and TRBJ1-6): DAMVIQNPRYQVTQFGKPVTLSCSQTLNHNVMYWYQQKSSQAPKLLFHYYDKDFNNEADTPDNFQSRRPNTSFCFLDIRSPGLGDTAMYLCATSREPGLAPSPLHFGNGTRLTVT.

This clone was seen more than once but under ten times. The V and J genes are TRBV3-1 (or the pseudogene TRBV3-2) and TRBJ1-1; TRBD1 matches 8 bases. Germline trimming cut 4 bases from V and 1 base from J; bases unmatched to any gene: 5. Germline loops: CDR1 LGHDT, CDR2 YNNKEL (reference sequence). This CDR3 spans 15 amino acids. CDR3 nucleotide sequence: TGTGCCAGCAGCCTACCCGGGACAGGGAACACTGAAGCTTTCTTT. It is translated as CASSLPGTGNTEAFF.

This clone was seen just once. The chain recombines TRBV5-8 with TRBJ1-6; 7 nucleotides match TRBD1. Losses at the gene ends were 6 bases for V and 1 base for J; bases not matched to a gene: 10. The CDR3 runs 17 residues. The V gene's germline CDR1 is SGHTS and CDR2 YDEGEE. CDR3 coding DNA: TGTGCCAGCACCAAAGGGACAGTTGGTTCCTATAATTCACCCCTCCACTTT. This gives the protein CASTKGTVGSYNSPLHF.

The J gene is TRBJ2-3, the V gene TRBV18; TRBD2 agrees at 10 bases. V lost 2 bases and J lost 5; bases outside the gene matches: 13. Germline assignment: CDR1 KGHSH and CDR2 LQKENI. The CDR3 runs to 18 residues. In DNA, the CDR3 is TGTGCCAGCTCACCAGCGAGTCTAGCGGGGGCCCGGGGAGATACGCAGTATTTT. The encoded protein is CASSPASLAGARGDTQYF.

This chain links TRBV2 with TRBJ2-2; 10 positions match TRBD1. The CDR3 loop spans 15 amino acids. Trimming removed 4 bases from V and 5 bases from J; junction bases left unmatched: 4. CDR1 is SNHLY, CDR2 FYNNEI, per germline. Here the CDR3 DNA reads TGTGCCAGCAGTGGGACAGGGGGGTTAACCGGGGAGCTGTTTTTT. It translates to CASSGTGGLTGELFF. The full variable domain, with the rest looked up from reference TRBV2 and TRBJ2-2, is EPEVTQTPSHQVTQMGQEVILRCVPISNHLYFYWYRQILGQKVEFLVSFYNNEISEKSEIFDDQFSVERPDGSNFTLKIRSTKLEDSAMYFCASSGTGGLTGELFFGEGSRLTVL.

V usage is TRBV6-6 and J usage is TRBJ1-2; D gene unclear. The V gene lost 6 bases and the J gene lost 2 bases, with 13 bases spanning the gap. From germline, CDR1 is MNHNY and CDR2 SVGAGI (reference sequence). CDR3 length equals 14 residues. The CDR3 sequence is CASSKVPGNYGYTF. CDR3 in DNA: TGTGCCAGCAGCAAGGTTCCGGGGAACTATGGCTACACCTTC.

The chain has TRBV19 and TRBJ1-1; TRBD1 is a possible D gene (5 bases). Germline CDR1 is LNHDA and CDR2 is SQIVND (reference sequence). The CDR3 totals 14 residues. V lost 3 bases and J 1 base, leaving 9 bases between the germline ends. The CDR3 DNA reads as TGTGCCAGTAGTATCAAGCAGGGGAACACTGAAGCTTTCTTT. Its protein product is CASSIKQGNTEAFF.

J is TRBJ2-3 and V is TRBV3-1 (or the pseudogene TRBV3-2); the D is unclear. In germline, CDR1 is LGHDT, CDR2 YNNKEL (reference sequence). Trimming stripped 1 base from V and 3 bases from J, with 8 bases between. This CDR3 region has 14 residues. CDR3 sequence reads: CASSQASETDTQYF. The DNA of the CDR3 is TGTGCCAGCAGCCAAGCTTCGGAGACAGATACGCAGTATTTT.

The gene calls are TRBV18 and TRBJ1-5, with 8 bases that match TRBD1. Germline assignment: CDR1 KGHSH and CDR2 LQKENI. The CDR3 is made up of 15 amino acids. The trim removed 0 bases at V and 7 bases at J, leaving 5 bases unmatched. CDR3 sequence (DNA): TGTGCCAGCTCACCACCCGACAGGGGCCCCCAGCCCCAGCATTTT. As protein: CASSPPDRGPQPQHF.

The chain carries TRBV27 and TRBJ2-7; D uncertain. Trimming took off 0 bases at V and 3 bases at J, with 12 bases between the two ends. Germline assignment: CDR1 MNHEY and CDR2 SMNVEV (reference sequence). The CDR3 has 15 amino acids. The CDR3 DNA follows: TGTGCCAGCAGTTTATCACGCAGAAGCGTCTACGAGCAGTACTTC. It codes for CASSLSRRSVYEQYF.

The chain's CDR3 is CSVSGQEGQPQHF. The CDR3 coding sequence is TGCAGCGTTTCAGGACAGGAGGGTCAGCCCCAGCATTTT. J is TRBJ1-5 and V is TRBV29-1; 7 bases fit TRBD1. Germline V gives CDR1 SQVTM, CDR2 ANQGSEA. Trimming cost V 5 bases and J 6 bases; bases outside gene matches: 7. The CDR3 runs 13 residues.

This rearrangement joins TRBV18 to TRBJ1-2; D uncertain. Deletions cut 2 bases from V and 0 bases from J, with 10 bases between. The CDR3 sequence is 15 residues long. Germline lookup yields CDR1 KGHSH and CDR2 LQKENI. CDR3 DNA: TGTGCCAGCTCACCAATCCGGGTATCTAACTATGGCTACACCTTC. It codes for CASSPIRVSNYGYTF.

This chain uses TRBV5-1 with TRBJ1-4; a weak D match, TRBD1 (6 bases). In germline, CDR1 is SGHRS, CDR2 YFSETQ. The V and J ends lost 5 bases and 0 bases respectively, with 14 bases between them. The CDR3 length is 16 residues. CDR3 coding DNA: TGCGCCAGCAGGATGGACAGTTCAGCAACTAATGAAAAACTGTTTTTT. Protein product: CASRMDSSATNEKLFF.

The V and J genes are TRBV30 and TRBJ2-1, with D possibly TRBD1 on 6 matching bases. V was trimmed by 4 bases and J by 8 bases, leaving 18 bases between them. CDR1 GTSNPN and CDR2 SVGIG come from the germline V gene (reference sequence). This CDR3 spans 14 amino acids. Written as DNA, the CDR3 is TGTGCCTGGAACGGCAGGGGAGCGCGCCATGAGCAGTTCTTC. It yields the protein CAWNGRGARHEQFF. Based on the CDR3 plus reference TRBV30 and TRBJ2-1, the full variable domain is SQTIHQWPATLVQPVGSPLSLECTVEGTSNPNLYWYRQAAGRGLQLLFYSVGIGQISSEVPQNLSASRPQDRQFILSSKKLLLSDSGFYLCAWNGRGARHEQFFGPGTRLTVL.

The chain is built from TRBV5-1 and TRBJ2-3; 11 positions match TRBD2. The length of the CDR3 is 16 residues. V shed 4 bases and J 2 bases; nucleotides not matched to a gene: 6. CDR1 SGHRS and CDR2 YFSETQ come from the germline V gene. The CDR3 DNA reads TGCGCCAGCAGCACGGGACTAGCGGACTTCACAGATACGCAGTATTTT. Protein: CASSTGLADFTDTQYF. The full variable domain, with the rest looked up from reference TRBV5-1 and TRBJ2-3, is KAGVTQTPRYLIKTRGQQVTLSCSPISGHRSVSWYQQTPGQGLQFLFEYFSETQRNKGNFPGRFSGRQFSNSRSEMNVSTLELGDSALYLCASSTGLADFTDTQYFGPGTRLTVL.

This chain joins TRBV18 and TRBJ1-1; D not certain. Per germline, CDR1 KGHSH and CDR2 LQKENI. The CDR3 length is 15 residues. V was cut by 2 bases and J by 5 bases, with 15 bases left in between. Written as DNA, the CDR3 is TGTGCCAGCTCACCAAAGGAGCCCCCGGGGACTGAAGCTTTCTTT. Translation gives CASSPKEPPGTEAFF.

CDR3 sequence (DNA): TGTGCCAGCAGTTTAGGGGCAATCTCTGAAGCTTTCTTT. Its protein is CASSLGAISEAFF. V and J are TRBV12-3 or TRBV12-4 and TRBJ1-1; D unresolved. CDR3 length: 13 amino acids. Trimming stripped 1 base from V and 6 bases from J, with 9 bases between.

The J gene is TRBJ2-7, the V gene TRBV11-3; no clear D. Trimming took 5 bases from V and 5 from J, leaving 13 bases between them. This CDR3 spans 13 amino acids. Germline V gene lookup returns CDR1 SGHNT and CDR2 YENEEA. CDR3 region: CASSLGRRHEQYF. The CDR3 bases are TGTGCCAGCAGCCTCGGTCGCCGCCACGAGCAGTACTTC.

The chain joins TRBV5-1 to TRBJ1-1; unclear D gene. V shed 2 bases and J shed 1 base, with 9 bases lying between them. The CDR3 consists of 14 residues. Germline V lookup: CDR1 SGHRS, CDR2 YFSETQ. CDR3 sequence reads: CASSFAAANTEAFF. In DNA form, the CDR3 reads TGCGCCAGCAGCTTTGCGGCCGCGAACACTGAAGCTTTCTTT.